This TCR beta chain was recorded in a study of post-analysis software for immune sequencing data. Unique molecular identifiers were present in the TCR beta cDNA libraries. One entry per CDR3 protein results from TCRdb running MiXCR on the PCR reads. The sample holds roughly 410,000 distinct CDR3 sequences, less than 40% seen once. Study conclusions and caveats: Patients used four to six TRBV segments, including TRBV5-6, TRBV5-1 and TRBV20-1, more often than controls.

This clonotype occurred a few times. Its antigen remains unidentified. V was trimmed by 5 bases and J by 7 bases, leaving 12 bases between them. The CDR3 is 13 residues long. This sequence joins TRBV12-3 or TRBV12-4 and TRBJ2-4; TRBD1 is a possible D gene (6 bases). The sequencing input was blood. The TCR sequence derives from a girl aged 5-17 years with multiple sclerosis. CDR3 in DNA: TGTGCCAGCAGTCCTCGGGACATCAACATTCAGTACTTC. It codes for CASSPRDINIQYF.